The clone carrying this T cell receptor beta chain was found a few times. The data were taken from a study of blood T cell repertoires in COVID-19. Looking at the study overall: There were acute and convalescent COVID-19 samples, and they came from the United States, Italy and Spain.

Data came from immunoSEQ multiplex PCR; TCRdb stores just in-frame clones and leaves some out. The sample includes about 260,000 clones, 84% seen only once; the top ten take 4.2%. Germline V lookup: CDR1 LGHNA, CDR2 YNFKEQ. Deletions cut 0 bases from V and 4 bases from J, with 14 bases between. The CDR3 covers 16 residues. The sequenced material came from peripheral blood. This receptor was identified in a man in his 60s with acute or convalescent COVID-19. The chain carries TRBV4-2 and TRBJ2-3, with D possibly being TRBD2 (6 bases). The CDR3 region has the DNA TGTGCCAGCAGCCAAGATCCCGGAGGGCGGTCAGATACGCAGTATTTT. This codes for CASSQDPGGRSDTQYF.